This passage covers 14 T cell receptor beta chains from one sample sequenced in a study of blood T cell repertoires in COVID-19. The table came from immunoSEQ multiplex PCR; TCRdb's copy has only in-frame clones and leaves some out. The sample comprises approximately 390,000 clones, around 90% of which are singletons, and roughly 1.9% rests with the top ten. Sequencing was done on a sample of PBMCs or T cells enriched from blood (not recorded which). These receptors were taken from a woman aged 40 to 50 with acute COVID-19.

V is TRBV6-5 and J is TRBJ1-3; tentative D call: TRBD1 (6 bases). V was clipped by 6 bases and J by 2 bases, with 11 bases between them. The CDR3 is 14 amino acids. Per germline, CDR1 MNHEY and CDR2 SVGAGI. CDR3 residues: CASSPSGAGNTIYF. CDR3 sequence (DNA): TGTGCCAGCAGCCCGTCAGGGGCTGGAAACACCATATATTTT.

The CDR3 DNA reads TGTGCCAGCAGCTTAACCGGACAGACCTCTTATTCATCCGCTGGGGCCAACGTCCTGACTTTC. Amino acids: CASSLTGQTSYSSAGANVLTF. V is TRBV7-6 and J is TRBJ2-6, with D perhaps matching TRBD1 (6 bases). The CDR3 is made up of 21 amino acids. CDR1 is SGHVS and CDR2 is FNYEAQ in the germline V gene. V was cut by 2 bases and J by 2 bases, with 25 bases left in between. The full variable domain, rest sourced from reference TRBV7-6 and TRBJ2-6, is GAGVSQSPRYKVTKRGQDVALRCDPISGHVSLYWYRQALGQGPEFLTYFNYEAQQDKSGLPNDRFSAERPEGSISTLTIQRTEQRDSAMYRCASSLTGQTSYSSAGANVLTFGAGSRLTVL.

The chain couples TRBV5-1 to TRBJ1-1; weak D call: TRBD1 (6 bases). The CDR3 is made up of 15 amino acids. The V and J ends lost 4 bases and 1 base respectively, with 14 bases between them. The germline CDR1 and CDR2 sequences are SGHRS and YFSETQ. CDR3 sequence: CASSLFRGENTEAFF. The CDR3, as DNA: TGCGCCAGCAGCCTATTCAGGGGAGAGAACACTGAAGCTTTCTTT.

The genes are TRBV20-1 and TRBJ2-7, with a possible D match to TRBD2 (5 bases). The CDR3 extends over 13 amino acids. V lost 3 bases and J lost 3, with 12 bases in between. Germline loops: CDR1 DFQATT, CDR2 SNEGSKA (reference sequence). CDR3 protein: CSASRTEGYEQYF. CDR3 DNA: TGCAGTGCTAGTCGGACCGAGGGCTACGAGCAGTACTTC.

This clone was found once. The chain has TRBV7-9 and TRBJ1-1; 9 nucleotides agree with TRBD1. Germline lookup yields CDR1 SEHNR and CDR2 FQNEAQ (reference sequence). V gave up 4 bases and J gave up 4 bases; unmatched junction bases: 13. The CDR3 runs to 17 residues. The CDR3, as DNA: TGTGCCAGCAGCTCCCATACTCCGGGACAGGGTGGCACTGAAGCTTTCTTT. Protein sequence: CASSSHTPGQGGTEAFF.

The gene calls are TRBV23-1 and TRBJ1-1; D is unresolved. TRBV23-1 belongs to the ORF category, with a function that is uncertain. With 9 bases removed from V and 3 bases from J, the gap between germline ends came to 14 bases. CDR3 length: 13 amino acids. The CDR3 here is CARLRSSDTEAFF. The CDR3 nucleotides are TGCGCCAGACTGCGGTCCTCGGACACTGAAGCTTTCTTT.

CDR3 region: CASSLVWGGPYNEQFF. The CDR3 DNA sequence: TGTGCCAGCAGCTTGGTATGGGGGGGCCCCTACAATGAGCAGTTCTTC. The V call is TRBV11-2, the J call TRBJ2-1; D is possibly TRBD2 (7 bases). In germline, CDR1 is SGHAT, CDR2 FQNNGV. The CDR3 covers 16 residues. The germline V and J ends were trimmed by 3 bases and 2 bases, with 14 bases remaining between them.

This chain uses TRBV30 with TRBJ2-2, with D hard to call. CDR1 and CDR2 (germline): GTSNPN, SVGIG (reference sequence). The germline V and J ends were trimmed by 6 bases and 1 base, with 9 bases remaining between them. The CDR3 covers 13 residues. The CDR3 nucleotides read TGTGCCTGTAACAGACAGAACACCGGGGAGCTGTTTTTT. Translating it yields CACNRQNTGELFF.

This clone has a single count. The V and J genes are TRBV19 and TRBJ2-3; TRBD2 might be the D (5 bases). Trimming left V 3 bases short and J 9 bases short, with 13 bases between. The V gene's germline CDR1 is LNHDA and CDR2 SQIVND (reference sequence). The CDR3 consists of 13 residues. The CDR3 sequence: CASSILEGDTQYF. The CDR3 region has the DNA TGTGCCAGTAGTATTCTAGAGGGAGACACGCAGTATTTT.

This chain links TRBV5-1 with TRBJ2-6; perhaps TRBD2 as D (6 bases). V was trimmed by 5 bases and J by 1 base, leaving 7 bases between them. The CDR3 length is 14 residues. Germline V gives CDR1 SGHRS, CDR2 YFSETQ. This CDR3 is CASRGGSGANVLTF. The CDR3 DNA is TGCGCCAGCAGGGGAGGTTCTGGGGCCAACGTCCTGACTTTC.

The chain carries TRBV5-4 and TRBJ1-2; D possibly corresponds to TRBD1 (6 bases). Deletions cut 3 bases from V and 7 bases from J, with 13 bases between. This CDR3 spans 13 amino acids. Per the germline V gene, CDR1 is SGHNT and CDR2 is YYREEE (reference sequence). CDR3 region: CASSSQGFGGYTF. For the CDR3, the DNA is TGTGCCAGCAGCTCTCAGGGGTTCGGTGGCTACACCTTC.

This chain links TRBV6-5 with TRBJ2-7; possibly TRBD2 for D (5 bases). Germline loops: CDR1 MNHEY, CDR2 SVGAGI. Trimming stripped 7 bases from V and 4 bases from J, with 17 bases between. The length of the CDR3 is 14 residues. CDR3 coding DNA: TGTGCCAGCATCCCCCAGAGGGCGGTATACGAGCAGTACTTC. It translates to CASIPQRAVYEQYF.

The CDR3 loop reads CASSRVRGFYEQYF. The CDR3, as DNA: TGTGCCAGTAGTAGGGTAAGGGGATTCTACGAGCAGTACTTC. The chain employs TRBV19 and TRBJ2-7; D possibly corresponds to TRBD1 (5 bases). Trimming removed 4 bases from V and 3 bases from J, with 13 bases in between. Germline CDR1 is LNHDA and CDR2 is SQIVND (reference sequence). The CDR3 is 14 residues long.

V is TRBV24-1 and J is TRBJ1-2; TRBD1 is a possible D gene (5 bases). Germline CDR1 is KGHDR and CDR2 is SFDVKD. Between the trimmed V and J ends, which lost 3 bases and 10 bases, there was a span of 23 bases. The CDR3 totals 16 residues. The CDR3 nucleotides read TGTGCCACCAGTGATCCCCGGGAGGGACGGTACTATATCTACACCTTC. Encoded protein: CATSDPREGRYYIYTF.